This T cell receptor beta chain emerged from a study of shared clonotypes between healthy human individuals. The naive CD8 population came from CD45RO-negative cells selected for CCR7, without terminally differentiated effector memory CD45RA+ cells. Per the germline V gene, CDR1 is MNHNS and CDR2 is SASEGT. V dropped 0 bases and J dropped 0 bases, with 9 bases sitting between them. The CDR3 is 15 amino acids. General study results and limits: For sorted subsets, rarefaction showed incomplete sequencing despite large depth. Estimated richness values were generally larger in naive subsets than in memory subsets.

In its sample, this clone was seen once. The antigen remains unidentified. Some clones are missing from TCRdb's copy, which holds only in-frame ones; the method was immunoSEQ multiplex PCR. This table holds 630,000 or so clones, about 98% found once. The receptor was isolated from a man aged 25-45 years in good health. Sequencing input: naive CD8+ T cells sorted from blood. The V gene is TRBV6-1, the J gene TRBJ2-7; D gene uncertain. Here the CDR3 reads CASSEALMGSYEQYF. The CDR3 region has the DNA TGTGCCAGCAGTGAAGCGCTAATGGGCTCCTACGAGCAGTACTTC.